This T cell receptor beta chain was identified in a study of blood T cell repertoires in COVID-19. Whole-study context: Both acute and convalescent COVID-19 samples were obtained from the United States, Italy and Spain.

Patients at the Seattle site were enrolled during active infection and followed longitudinally. Germline V CDR1 and CDR2: MNHEY, SVGAGI. Trimming removed 5 bases at V and 2 bases at J, with 9 bases between. CDR3 size: 14 residues. Only in-frame clones appear in the TCRdb table, and some are missing; sequencing was by immunoSEQ multiplex PCR. The sample has approximately 150,000 clones, 84% seen once. The source of this sequence is a man under 40 with COVID-19, enrolled during active disease. This chain uses TRBV6-5 with TRBJ2-2; D perhaps matches TRBD1 (5 bases). The sample taken for sequencing was peripheral blood. CDR3 loop: CASSKQDNTGELFF. In nucleotides, the CDR3 is TGTGCCAGCAGTAAACAGGATAACACCGGGGAGCTGTTTTTT.